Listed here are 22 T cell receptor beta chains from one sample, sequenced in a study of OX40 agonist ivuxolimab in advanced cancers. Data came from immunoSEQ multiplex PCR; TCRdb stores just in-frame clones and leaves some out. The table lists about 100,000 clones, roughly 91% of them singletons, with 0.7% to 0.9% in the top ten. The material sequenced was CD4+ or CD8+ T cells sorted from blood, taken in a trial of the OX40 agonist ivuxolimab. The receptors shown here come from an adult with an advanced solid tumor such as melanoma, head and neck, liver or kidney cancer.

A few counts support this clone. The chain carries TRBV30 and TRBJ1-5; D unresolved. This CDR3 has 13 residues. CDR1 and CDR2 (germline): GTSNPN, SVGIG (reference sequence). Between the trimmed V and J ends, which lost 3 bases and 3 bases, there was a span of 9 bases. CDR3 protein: CAWSVRFNQPQHF. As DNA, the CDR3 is TGTGCCTGGAGCGTCCGGTTCAATCAGCCCCAGCATTTT.

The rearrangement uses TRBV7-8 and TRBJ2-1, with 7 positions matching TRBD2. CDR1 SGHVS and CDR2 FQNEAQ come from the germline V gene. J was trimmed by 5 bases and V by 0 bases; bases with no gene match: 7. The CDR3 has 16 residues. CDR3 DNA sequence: TGTGCCAGCAGCTTAGCGGAGACCGGGACTAACAATGAGCAGTTCTTC. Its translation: CASSLAETGTNNEQFF.

The CDR3 DNA follows: TGCAGCGTTGAAACGTCTACAGGCGAATCCTACAATGAGCAGTTCTTC. Amino acid sequence: CSVETSTGESYNEQFF. The V gene is TRBV29-1, the J gene TRBJ2-1, with D maybe TRBD1 (5 bases). V dropped 2 bases and J dropped 1 base, with 15 bases sitting between them. This CDR3 is 16 amino acids long. Germline V CDR1 and CDR2: SQVTM, ANQGSEA.

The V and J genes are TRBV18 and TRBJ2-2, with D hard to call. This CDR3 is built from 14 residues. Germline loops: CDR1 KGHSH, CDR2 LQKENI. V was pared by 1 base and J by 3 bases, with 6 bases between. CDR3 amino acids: CASSPLRDTGELFF. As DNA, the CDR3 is TGTGCCAGCTCACCACTAAGGGACACCGGGGAGCTGTTTTTT.

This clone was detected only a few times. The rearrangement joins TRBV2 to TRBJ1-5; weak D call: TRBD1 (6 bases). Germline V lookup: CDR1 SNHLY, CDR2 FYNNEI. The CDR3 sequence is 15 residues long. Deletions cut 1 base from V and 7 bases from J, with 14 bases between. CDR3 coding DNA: TGTGCCAGCAGTGAAGGGGGCAGGGGAGAGCAGCCCCAGCATTTT. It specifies CASSEGGRGEQPQHF.

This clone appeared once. The CDR3 here is CSGQPQHF. The CDR3 DNA is TGCAGTGGGCAGCCCCAGCATTTT. This chain connects TRBV20-1 to TRBJ1-5; D unresolved. CDR3 length: 8 amino acids. Trimming stripped 7 bases from V and 7 bases from J, with 2 bases between. The V gene's germline CDR1 is DFQATT and CDR2 SNEGSKA (reference sequence).

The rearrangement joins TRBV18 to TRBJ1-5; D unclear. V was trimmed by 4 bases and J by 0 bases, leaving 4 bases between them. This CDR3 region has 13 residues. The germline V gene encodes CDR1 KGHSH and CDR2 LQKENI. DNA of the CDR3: TGTGCCAGCTCACGCAATAGCAATCAGCCCCAGCATTTT. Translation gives CASSRNSNQPQHF.

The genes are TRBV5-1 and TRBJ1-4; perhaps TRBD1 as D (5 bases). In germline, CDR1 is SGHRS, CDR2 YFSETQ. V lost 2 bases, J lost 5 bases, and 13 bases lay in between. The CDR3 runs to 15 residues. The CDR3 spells CASSLSGTENEKLFF. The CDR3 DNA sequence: TGCGCCAGCAGCTTATCCGGGACGGAAAATGAAAAACTGTTTTTT.

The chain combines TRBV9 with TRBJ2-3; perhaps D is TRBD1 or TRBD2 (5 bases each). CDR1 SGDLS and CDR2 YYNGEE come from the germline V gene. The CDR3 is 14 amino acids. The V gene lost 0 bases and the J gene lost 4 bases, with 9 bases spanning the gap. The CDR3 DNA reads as TGTGCCAGCAGCGTAGAAGGGGACGCAGATACGCAGTATTTT. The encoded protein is CASSVEGDADTQYF.

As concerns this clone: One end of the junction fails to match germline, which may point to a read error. CDR3 DNA sequence: TGTGCCAGCAGCGTAACAGGGGGGAACACTGAAGCTTTCTTT. Protein product: CASSVTGGNTEAFF. This rearrangement joins TRBV7-3 to TRBJ1-1, with TRBD1 matching over 8 bases. The CDR3 contains 14 residues. CDR1 SGHTA and CDR2 FQGTGA come from the germline V gene.

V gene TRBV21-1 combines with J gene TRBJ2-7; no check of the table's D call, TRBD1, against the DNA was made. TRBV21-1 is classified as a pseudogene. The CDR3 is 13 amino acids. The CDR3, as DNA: TGTGCCAGCAGGACAGGGGGGACTCGGGAGCAGTACTTC. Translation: CASRTGGTREQYF.

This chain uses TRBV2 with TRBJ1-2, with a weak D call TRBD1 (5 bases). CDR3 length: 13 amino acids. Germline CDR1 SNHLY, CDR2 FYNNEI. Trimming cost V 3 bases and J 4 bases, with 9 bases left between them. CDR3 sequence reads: CASSDDSSYGYTF. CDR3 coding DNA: TGTGCCAGCAGTGACGACAGTTCCTATGGCTACACCTTC.

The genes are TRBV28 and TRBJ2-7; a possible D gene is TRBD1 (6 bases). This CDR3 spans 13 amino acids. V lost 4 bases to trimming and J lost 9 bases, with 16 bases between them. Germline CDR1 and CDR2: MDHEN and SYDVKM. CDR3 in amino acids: CASSSAQGIGQYF. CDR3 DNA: TGTGCCAGCAGTTCCGCGCAGGGGATAGGGCAGTACTTC.

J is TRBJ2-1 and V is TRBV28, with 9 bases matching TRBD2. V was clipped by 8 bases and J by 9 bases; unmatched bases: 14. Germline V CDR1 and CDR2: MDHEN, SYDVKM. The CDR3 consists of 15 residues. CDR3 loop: CASLAMYSGSGEQFF. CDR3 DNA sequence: TGTGCCAGCCTAGCCATGTATAGCGGGAGTGGTGAGCAGTTCTTC.

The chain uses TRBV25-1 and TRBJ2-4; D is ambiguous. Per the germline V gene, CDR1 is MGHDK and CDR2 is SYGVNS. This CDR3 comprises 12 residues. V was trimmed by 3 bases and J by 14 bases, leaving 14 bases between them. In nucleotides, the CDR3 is TGTGCCAGCAGTGATTTTGACCGGCTTGAGTACTTC. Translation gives CASSDFDRLEYF.

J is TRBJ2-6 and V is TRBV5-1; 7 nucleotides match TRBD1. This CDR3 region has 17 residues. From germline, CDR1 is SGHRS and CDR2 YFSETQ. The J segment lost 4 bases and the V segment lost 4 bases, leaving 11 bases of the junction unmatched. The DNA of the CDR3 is TGCGCCAGCAGCACATCCCCGACAGGGACCGGGGCCAACGTCCTGACTTTC. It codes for CASSTSPTGTGANVLTF.

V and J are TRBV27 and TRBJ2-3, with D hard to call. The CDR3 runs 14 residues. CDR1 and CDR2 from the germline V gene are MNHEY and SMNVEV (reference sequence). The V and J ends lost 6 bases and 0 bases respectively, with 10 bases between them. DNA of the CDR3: TGTGCCAGCAGCTCCCAAGGGAGCACAGATACGCAGTATTTT. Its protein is CASSSQGSTDTQYF.

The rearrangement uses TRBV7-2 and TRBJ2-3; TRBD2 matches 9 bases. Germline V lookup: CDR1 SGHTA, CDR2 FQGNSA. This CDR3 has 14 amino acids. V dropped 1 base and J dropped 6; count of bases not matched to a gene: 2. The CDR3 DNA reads TGTGCCAGCAGCTTAGGGCTAGCGGGGGATACGCAGTATTTT. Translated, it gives CASSLGLAGDTQYF.

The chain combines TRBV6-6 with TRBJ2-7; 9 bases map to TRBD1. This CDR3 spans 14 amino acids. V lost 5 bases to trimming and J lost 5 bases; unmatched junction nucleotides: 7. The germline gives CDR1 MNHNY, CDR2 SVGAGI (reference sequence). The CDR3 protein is CASSRDRVSDEQYF. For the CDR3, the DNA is TGTGCCAGCAGTCGGGACAGGGTAAGCGACGAGCAGTACTTC.

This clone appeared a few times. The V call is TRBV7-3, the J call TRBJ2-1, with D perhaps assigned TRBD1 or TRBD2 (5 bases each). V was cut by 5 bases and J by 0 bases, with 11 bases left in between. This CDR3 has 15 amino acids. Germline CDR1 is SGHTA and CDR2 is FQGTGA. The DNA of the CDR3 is TGTGCCAGCAGCCTCAATGGGGGCTCCTACAATGAGCAGTTCTTC. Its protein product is CASSLNGGSYNEQFF.

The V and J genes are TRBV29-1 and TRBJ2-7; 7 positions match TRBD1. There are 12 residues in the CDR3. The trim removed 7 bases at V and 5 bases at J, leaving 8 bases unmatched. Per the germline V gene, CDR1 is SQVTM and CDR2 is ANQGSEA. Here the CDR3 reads CSAKTGVDEQYF. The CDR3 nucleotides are TGCAGCGCTAAAACAGGGGTGGACGAGCAGTACTTC.

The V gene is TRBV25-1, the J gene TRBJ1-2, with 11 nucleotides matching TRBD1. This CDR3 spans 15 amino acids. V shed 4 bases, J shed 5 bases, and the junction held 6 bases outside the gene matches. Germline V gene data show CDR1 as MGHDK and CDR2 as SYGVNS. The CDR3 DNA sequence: TGTGCCAGCAGTGCCCGGACAGGGGGCGCGTATGGCTACACCTTC. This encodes CASSARTGGAYGYTF.